This is a list of T cell receptor beta chains from one sample in a study of identical twins. TCRdb called the 5' RACE reads again in MiXCR, with one record for every CDR3 protein. The sample holds 1.5 million to 2 million distinct CDR3 sequences, more than 30% seen once. Sequencing input: cord blood. All receptors come from a newborn girl in good health. Each CDR3 is given with its conserved first and last residue. Fields, in order: D gene, clone size, J gene, V gene, CDR3 DNA, CDR3 protein. A D gene is named only where the DNA matches it firmly. Only part of the rows carry a size: once, few, many, or a class if the clone is expanded.

D gene: NA; clone size: few; J gene: TRBJ2-3; V gene: TRBV4-1; CDR3 DNA: TGCGCCAGCAGCCCCGGGGGCGGGGACACAGATACGCAGTATTTT; CDR3 protein: CASSPGGGDTDTQYF
D gene: TRBD2; clone size: NA; J gene: TRBJ2-1; V gene: TRBV5-1; CDR3 DNA: TGCGCCAGCAGCCGGACGTCTAGCGGATCTAACAATGAGCAGTTCTTC; CDR3 protein: CASSRTSSGSNNEQFF
D gene: TRBD2; clone size: NA; J gene: TRBJ2-3; V gene: TRBV20-1; CDR3 DNA: TGCAGTGCTAGAAAGCCTAGCGGGAGGTGGGCAGATACGCAGTATTTT; CDR3 protein: CSARKPSGRWADTQYF
D gene: TRBD2; clone size: NA; J gene: TRBJ2-5; V gene: TRBV20-1; CDR3 DNA: TGCAGTGCTAGGAGTAACGGCGGGAGGGAGACCCAGTACTTC; CDR3 protein: CSARSNGGRETQYF
D gene: TRBD1; clone size: NA; J gene: TRBJ2-1; V gene: TRBV20-1; CDR3 DNA: TGCAGTGCTAGCCGGGACAGGGGAGTCTATGAGCAGTTCTTC; CDR3 protein: CSASRDRGVYEQFF
D gene: NA; clone size: few; J gene: TRBJ1-6; V gene: TRBV20-1; CDR3 DNA: TGCAGTGCTAGGTACCGGGATTATAATTCACCCCTCCACTTT; CDR3 protein: CSARYRDYNSPLHF
D gene: NA; clone size: NA; J gene: TRBJ2-3; V gene: TRBV15; CDR3 DNA: TGTGCCACCAGCAGAACCCCAGGTGGGAATTGGCAGTATTTT; CDR3 protein: CATSRTPGGNWQYF
D gene: TRBD1; clone size: few; J gene: TRBJ1-2; V gene: TRBV6-5; CDR3 DNA: TGTGCCAGCAGTTACTCGGGACAGGAGCCCCTCTATGGCTACACCTTC; CDR3 protein: CASSYSGQEPLYGYTF
D gene: NA; clone size: NA; J gene: TRBJ2-1; V gene: TRBV9; CDR3 DNA: TGTGCCAGCAGCGTACGCCGGGACTACAATGAGCAGTTCTTC; CDR3 protein: CASSVRRDYNEQFF
D gene: TRBD2; clone size: NA; J gene: TRBJ2-1; V gene: TRBV2; CDR3 DNA: TGTGCCAGCACGGGACTAGCGGGATGGGGACTTAGCAATGAGCAGTTCTTC; CDR3 protein: CASTGLAGWGLSNEQFF
D gene: TRBD2; clone size: many; J gene: TRBJ2-3; V gene: TRBV10-3; CDR3 DNA: TGTGCCATCAGTGAGTCCGGACTAGCGGGGAGTGTGGATACGCAGTATTTT; CDR3 protein: CAISESGLAGSVDTQYF
D gene: NA; clone size: few; J gene: TRBJ1-6; V gene: TRBV6-6; CDR3 DNA: TGTGCCAGCAGAGGGGTTAATTCACCCCTCCACTTT; CDR3 protein: CASRGVNSPLHF
D gene: NA; clone size: NA; J gene: TRBJ1-5; V gene: TRBV25-1; CDR3 DNA: TGTGCCAGCAGTGAGGGCAGGGGAGGCGGCAATCAGCCCCAGCATTTT; CDR3 protein: CASSEGRGGGNQPQHF
D gene: NA; clone size: few; J gene: TRBJ2-2; V gene: TRBV27; CDR3 DNA: TGTGCCAGCACTTGGAGGGAAACCGGGGAGCTGTTTTTT; CDR3 protein: CASTWRETGELFF
D gene: NA; clone size: NA; J gene: TRBJ2-1; V gene: TRBV10-3; CDR3 DNA: TGTGCCATCAGTGGAGCTAGCCCCAGCTCCTACAATGAGCAGTTCTTC; CDR3 protein: CAISGASPSSYNEQFF
D gene: NA; clone size: NA; J gene: TRBJ2-1; V gene: TRBV29-1; CDR3 DNA: TGCAGCGTCTTCGACCGGGCCAATGAGCAGTTCTTC; CDR3 protein: CSVFDRANEQFF
D gene: TRBD1; clone size: NA; J gene: TRBJ1-2; V gene: TRBV20-1; CDR3 DNA: TGCAGTGCTAGGTCAGGGGGTCTTAACTATGGCTACACCTTC; CDR3 protein: CSARSGGLNYGYTF
D gene: NA; clone size: few; J gene: TRBJ1-1; V gene: TRBV11-2; CDR3 DNA: TGTGCCAGCAGCTTAGCCAGGGCGATGAACACTGAAGCTTTCTTT; CDR3 protein: CASSLARAMNTEAFF
D gene: NA; clone size: few; J gene: TRBJ1-2; V gene: TRBV29-1; CDR3 DNA: TGCAGCGTTGGGGGGCCGCTATCCCCTGGTGGCTACACCTTC; CDR3 protein: CSVGGPLSPGGYTF
D gene: NA; clone size: once; J gene: TRBJ1-2; V gene: TRBV6-6; CDR3 DNA: TGTGCCAGCAGTTCCTCCCCATACAGGGTAGATGGCTACACCTTC; CDR3 protein: CASSSSPYRVDGYTF
D gene: TRBD1; clone size: NA; J gene: TRBJ1-2; V gene: TRBV4-1; CDR3 DNA: TGCGCCAGCAGCCAAGATGGGGGACAGTCTAATGGCTACACCTTC; CDR3 protein: CASSQDGGQSNGYTF
D gene: TRBD2; clone size: few; J gene: TRBJ2-1; V gene: TRBV20-1; CDR3 DNA: TGCAGTGCTACGGGGCGGGAGGGCCCCTACAATGAGCAGTTCTTC; CDR3 protein: CSATGREGPYNEQFF
D gene: TRBD2; clone size: few; J gene: TRBJ2-7; V gene: TRBV20-1; CDR3 DNA: TGCAGTGCTCAGGGGACTAGCGGGAGGACATACGAGCAGTACTTC; CDR3 protein: CSAQGTSGRTYEQYF
D gene: TRBD1; clone size: NA; J gene: TRBJ2-1; V gene: TRBV27; CDR3 DNA: TGTGCCAGCAGTTTTTGGGACAGGGTTTCTGAGCAGTTCTTC; CDR3 protein: CASSFWDRVSEQFF
D gene: TRBD1; clone size: few; J gene: TRBJ2-1; V gene: TRBV11-1; CDR3 DNA: TGTGCCAGCAGCTCAGACAGGGGGCGTGTGGCCTACAATGAGCAGTTCTTC; CDR3 protein: CASSSDRGRVAYNEQFF
D gene: NA; clone size: NA; J gene: TRBJ1-2; V gene: TRBV3-1; CDR3 DNA: TGTGCCAGCAGCCAAAAAGCAGGGAACGGCTACACCTTC; CDR3 protein: CASSQKAGNGYTF
D gene: NA; clone size: few; J gene: TRBJ1-6; V gene: TRBV20-1; CDR3 DNA: TGCAGTGCTAGAACGGCAGGGACTTCACCCCTCCACTTT; CDR3 protein: CSARTAGTSPLHF
D gene: TRBD2; clone size: NA; J gene: TRBJ2-1; V gene: TRBV11-1; CDR3 DNA: TGTGCCAGCAGCCTTACGCTATCCCCTCGACCCTCTAGCGGGGGCAACAATGAGCAGTTCTTC; CDR3 protein: CASSLTLSPRPSSGGNNEQFF
D gene: NA; clone size: few; J gene: TRBJ2-7; V gene: TRBV11-2; CDR3 DNA: TGTGCCAGCAGCTTAGTAGAGAGCCGCTACGAGCAGTACTTC; CDR3 protein: CASSLVESRYEQYF
D gene: TRBD1; clone size: few; J gene: TRBJ1-2; V gene: TRBV29-1; CDR3 DNA: TGCAGCGTTCTCAGGGGGAAGGGCTACACCTTC; CDR3 protein: CSVLRGKGYTF
D gene: NA; clone size: NA; J gene: TRBJ2-3; V gene: TRBV7-9; CDR3 DNA: TGTGCCAGCAGCTCAGGTGGGGTCGGGGCGCGAAGCACAGATACGCAGTATTTT; CDR3 protein: CASSSGGVGARSTDTQYF
D gene: NA; clone size: NA; J gene: TRBJ1-2; V gene: TRBV27; CDR3 DNA: TGTGCCAGCAGTTTAACCGGGGCTCAAGGGGCTAACTATGGCTACACCTTC; CDR3 protein: CASSLTGAQGANYGYTF
D gene: NA; clone size: NA; J gene: TRBJ2-1; V gene: TRBV29-1; CDR3 DNA: TGCAGCGCTACCCATATTCCTGAGCAGTTCTTC; CDR3 protein: CSATHIPEQFF
D gene: NA; clone size: NA; J gene: TRBJ2-2; V gene: TRBV29-1; CDR3 DNA: TGCAGCTACTCTCGGAGGAACACCGGGGAGCTGTTTTTT; CDR3 protein: CSYSRRNTGELFF
D gene: TRBD2; clone size: NA; J gene: TRBJ2-6; V gene: TRBV20-1; CDR3 DNA: TGCAGTGCTAGACTAGCGGGCTCCTCTGGGGCCAACGTCCTGACTTTC; CDR3 protein: CSARLAGSSGANVLTF
D gene: NA; clone size: few; J gene: TRBJ2-7; V gene: TRBV20-1; CDR3 DNA: TGCAGTGCTAGAGTGACAACCTACGAGCAGTACTTC; CDR3 protein: CSARVTTYEQYF
D gene: NA; clone size: NA; J gene: TRBJ2-7; V gene: TRBV7-2; CDR3 DNA: TGTGCCAGCAGCTTATCACGGGGGTTTGCCTACGAGCAGTACTTC; CDR3 protein: CASSLSRGFAYEQYF
D gene: NA; clone size: few; J gene: TRBJ1-5; V gene: TRBV28; CDR3 DNA: TGTGCCAGCAGCTTTACCACCTCACAGCCCCAGCATTTT; CDR3 protein: CASSFTTSQPQHF
D gene: NA; clone size: NA; J gene: TRBJ2-7; V gene: TRBV20-1; CDR3 DNA: TGCAGTGCTAGGGGGAGACAGGGAGGGTTGGACTCCTACGAGCAGTACTTC; CDR3 protein: CSARGRQGGLDSYEQYF
D gene: TRBD2; clone size: few; J gene: TRBJ2-3; V gene: TRBV27; CDR3 DNA: TGTGCCAGCAGTCCTTTGGGGCGGGGGAAAGATACGCAGTATTTT; CDR3 protein: CASSPLGRGKDTQYF
D gene: TRBD2; clone size: few; J gene: TRBJ2-5; V gene: TRBV7-9; CDR3 DNA: TGTGCCAGCAGCATAGCGGGAGCGGAGACCCAGTACTTC; CDR3 protein: CASSIAGAETQYF
D gene: NA; clone size: NA; J gene: TRBJ2-5; V gene: TRBV18; CDR3 DNA: TGTGCCAGCTCGCCGCGATACAGGGGAGGGGATGAGCAGTACTTC; CDR3 protein: CASSPRYRGGDEQYF
D gene: TRBD2; clone size: NA; J gene: TRBJ2-1; V gene: TRBV4-2; CDR3 DNA: TGTGCCAGCAGCCAGGTGGGACTAGGGGTCCTGGAGACCCAGTTCTTC; CDR3 protein: CASSQVGLGVLETQFF
D gene: NA; clone size: NA; J gene: TRBJ1-1; V gene: TRBV20-1; CDR3 DNA: TGCAGTGCTAGAGATCCCGCACAGGGCTATGAAGCTTTCTTT; CDR3 protein: CSARDPAQGYEAFF
D gene: TRBD2; clone size: many; J gene: TRBJ2-3; V gene: TRBV20-1; CDR3 DNA: TGCAGTGCTAGGATAGCGGGGGTTACAGATACGCAGTATTTT; CDR3 protein: CSARIAGVTDTQYF
D gene: NA; clone size: few; J gene: TRBJ1-6; V gene: TRBV4-1; CDR3 DNA: TGCGCCAGCAGCCCATACAGGGTTTATAATTCACCCCTCCACTTT; CDR3 protein: CASSPYRVYNSPLHF
D gene: TRBD2; clone size: NA; J gene: TRBJ2-1; V gene: TRBV15; CDR3 DNA: TGTGACACCAGCCTAGCGGGCCCCTACAATGAGCAGTTCTTC; CDR3 protein: CDTSLAGPYNEQFF
D gene: NA; clone size: once; J gene: TRBJ2-2; V gene: TRBV24-1; CDR3 DNA: TGTGCCACCAGTGATTTCCAGACAGGGAACACCGGGGAGCTGTTTTTT; CDR3 protein: CATSDFQTGNTGELFF
D gene: NA; clone size: NA; J gene: TRBJ1-1; V gene: TRBV4-2; CDR3 DNA: TGTGCCAGCAGCCAAGATCAGTCAATGAACACTGAAGCTTTCTTT; CDR3 protein: CASSQDQSMNTEAFF
D gene: NA; clone size: NA; J gene: TRBJ2-7; V gene: TRBV4-2; CDR3 DNA: TGTGCCAGCAGCCAAAACTTAGCCTACGAGCAGTACTTC; CDR3 protein: CASSQNLAYEQYF
D gene: NA; clone size: few; J gene: TRBJ1-1; V gene: TRBV28; CDR3 DNA: TGTGCCAGCAGTTTGGGCGGGGCAGCTTTCTTT; CDR3 protein: CASSLGGAAFF